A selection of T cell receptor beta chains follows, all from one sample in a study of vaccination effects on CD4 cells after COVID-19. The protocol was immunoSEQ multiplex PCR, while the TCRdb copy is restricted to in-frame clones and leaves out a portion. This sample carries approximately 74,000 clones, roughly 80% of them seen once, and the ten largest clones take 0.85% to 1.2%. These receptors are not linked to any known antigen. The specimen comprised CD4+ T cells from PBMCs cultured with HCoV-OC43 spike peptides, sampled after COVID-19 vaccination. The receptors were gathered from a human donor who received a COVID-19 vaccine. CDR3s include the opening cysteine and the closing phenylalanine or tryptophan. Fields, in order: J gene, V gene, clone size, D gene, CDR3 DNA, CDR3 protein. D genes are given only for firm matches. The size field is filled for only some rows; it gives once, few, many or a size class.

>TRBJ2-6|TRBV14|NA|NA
TGTGCCAGCAGCCAAGGGGGGTACTCTGGGGCCAACGTCCTGACTTTC
CASSQGGYSGANVLTF
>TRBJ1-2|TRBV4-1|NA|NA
TGCGCCAGCAGCCAAAGGGGGATTAAGAACTATGGCTACACCTTC
CASSQRGIKNYGYTF
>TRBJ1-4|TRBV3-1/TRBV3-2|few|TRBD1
TGTGCCAGCAGCCAATCGACAGGGGGAACTAATGAAAAACTGTTTTTT
CASSQSTGGTNEKLFF
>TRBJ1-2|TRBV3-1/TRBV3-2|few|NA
TGTGCCAGCAGCCAAGAGGGCAGGGCAACCCTGAATGGCTACACCTTC
CASSQEGRATLNGYTF
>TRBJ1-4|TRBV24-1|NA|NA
TGTGCCACCAGTGATTTGCAGGACAGCGCCTTGGAACTGTTTTTT
CATSDLQDSALELFF
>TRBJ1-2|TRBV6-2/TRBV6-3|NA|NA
TGTGCCAGCAGTTACTCTTACTATGGCTACACCTTC
CASSYSYYGYTF
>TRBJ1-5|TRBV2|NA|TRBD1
TGTGCCAGCAGTGACGGCCAGGGGGCTTATCAGCCCCAGCATTTT
CASSDGQGAYQPQHF
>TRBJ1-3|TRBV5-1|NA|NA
TGCGCCAGCAGCGCGGGGTTCTCTGGAAACACCATATATTTT
CASSAGFSGNTIYF
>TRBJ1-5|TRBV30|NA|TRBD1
TGTGCCTGGAGTGTCCAGGGGGATCAGCCCCAGCATTTT
CAWSVQGDQPQHF
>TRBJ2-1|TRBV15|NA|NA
TGTGCCACCTCCGGGCGAAGGACCTACAATGAGCAGTTCTTC
CATSGRRTYNEQFF
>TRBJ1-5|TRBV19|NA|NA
TGTGCCAGTAGTTCCGATTCTGAAAAGCCCCAGCATTTT
CASSSDSEKPQHF
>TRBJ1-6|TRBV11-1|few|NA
TGTGCCAGCAGTTACGGGACGGTTAATTCACCCCTCCACTTT
CASSYGTVNSPLHF
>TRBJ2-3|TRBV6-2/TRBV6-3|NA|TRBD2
TGTGCCAGCAGTTACTATCCGGGGGGGTACACAGATACGCAGTATTTT
CASSYYPGGYTDTQYF
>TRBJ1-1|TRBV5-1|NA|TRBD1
TGCGCCAGCAGCCCCTGGGACAGGGGAGGCACTGAAGCTTTCTTT
CASSPWDRGGTEAFF
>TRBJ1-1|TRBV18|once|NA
TGTGCCAGCTCACCACGGTCAGAAACTGAAGCTTTCTTT
CASSPRSETEAFF
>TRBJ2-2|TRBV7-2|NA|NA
TGTGCCAGCAGGTTGACTGGGGGCCGGGCGAACACCGGGGAGCTGTTTTTT
CASRLTGGRANTGELFF
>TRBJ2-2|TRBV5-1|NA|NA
TGCGCCAGCAGCCCCGCAGCTGCGAACACCGGGGAGCTGTTTTTT
CASSPAAANTGELFF
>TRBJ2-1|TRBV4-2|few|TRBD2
TGTGCCAGCAGCCAAGAGGGGCCTAGCGGGGGTTACCATGAGCAGTTCTTC
CASSQEGPSGGYHEQFF
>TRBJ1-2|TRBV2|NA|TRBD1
TGTGCCAGCAGTGAATGGACCAGGGGGGGCTACACCTTC
CASSEWTRGGYTF
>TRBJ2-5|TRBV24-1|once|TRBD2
TGTGCCACCAGTGACCCCCTTCCGGGGGAGGGGACTCTAGAGACCCAGTACTTC
CATSDPLPGEGTLETQYF
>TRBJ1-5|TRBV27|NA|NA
TGTGCCAGCAGTTTCCGGGAGAATAGCAATCAGCCCCAGCATTTT
CASSFRENSNQPQHF
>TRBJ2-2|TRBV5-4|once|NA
TGTGCCAGCAGGGAAAGAGGGTCCGGCGGGGAGCTGTTTTTT
CASRERGSGGELFF
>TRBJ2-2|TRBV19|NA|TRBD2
TGTGCCAGTAGTGCCCCCCTGGCGGGGGGGCCCGGGGAGCTGTTTTTT
CASSAPLAGGPGELFF
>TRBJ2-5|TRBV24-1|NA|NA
TGTGCCACCAGTGATCCCGGGCTTCAAGAGACCCAGTACTTC
CATSDPGLQETQYF
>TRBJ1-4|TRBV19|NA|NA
TGTGCCAGTAGTGGGACAATAACTAATGAAAAACTGTTTTTT
CASSGTITNEKLFF
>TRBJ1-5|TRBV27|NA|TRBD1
TGTGCCAGCAGTTTCCGTGGACAGGGGGCTAATCAGCCCCAGCATTTT
CASSFRGQGANQPQHF
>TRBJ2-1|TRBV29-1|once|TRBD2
TGCAGCGTTGAAATCCGGCGGGGGGGCATCAATGAGCAGTTCTTC
CSVEIRRGGINEQFF
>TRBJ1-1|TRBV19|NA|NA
TGTGCCAGTAGCAATCGGGGGACTGAAGCTTTCTTT
CASSNRGTEAFF
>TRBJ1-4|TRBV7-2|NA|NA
TGTGCCAGCAGCTTAGGAGCAAAACTGTTTTTT
CASSLGAKLFF
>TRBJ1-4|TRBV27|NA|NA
TGTGCCAGCAGTTCCCAGGTCCCAACTAATGAAAAACTGTTTTTT
CASSSQVPTNEKLFF
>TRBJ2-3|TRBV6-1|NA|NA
TGTGCCAGCAGTGTCATCAGCGGGTCAGGAGGCACAGATACGCAGTATTTT
CASSVISGSGGTDTQYF
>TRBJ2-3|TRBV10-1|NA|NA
TGCGCCAGCAGTACTTACAGGTCTAGCACAGATACGCAGTATTTT
CASSTYRSSTDTQYF
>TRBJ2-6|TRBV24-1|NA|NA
NA
CATSEGRFGAGANVLTF
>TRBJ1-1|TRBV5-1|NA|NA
TGCGCCAGCAGCCCCAGGGAGATCAACACTGAAGCTTTCTTT
CASSPREINTEAFF
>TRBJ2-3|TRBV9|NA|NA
TGTGCCAGCAGCGTAGGGGCGGCTGGAGACCTCACAGATACGCAGTATTTT
CASSVGAAGDLTDTQYF